This passage covers 21 T cell receptor beta chains from one sample sequenced in a study of identical twins. TCRdb recomputed calls from the 5' RACE reads with MiXCR, one row per CDR3 protein. The sample consists of 500,000 to 650,000 distinct CDR3 sequences, 20% to 25% of them appearing once. The sample was also linked to a second study, of yellow fever vaccine responses in identical twins.

The material sequenced was CD4+ T cells sorted from blood. These receptors were collected from a woman under 30 in good health.

CDR3 sequence reads: CATRPGNGNEQFF. In DNA form, the CDR3 reads TGTGCCACCAGACCTGGGAACGGCAATGAGCAGTTCTTC. This chain uses TRBV24-1 with TRBJ2-1; D is ambiguous. The CDR3 totals 13 residues. Germline assignment: CDR1 KGHDR and CDR2 SFDVKD. V was trimmed by 7 bases and J by 6 bases, leaving 12 bases between them.

This clonotype was recorded many times. The chain recombines TRBV12-3 or TRBV12-4 with TRBJ1-1; a weak D match, TRBD1 (6 bases). The V gene lost 4 bases and the J gene lost 4 bases, with 13 bases spanning the gap. The CDR3 is made up of 14 amino acids. The chain's CDR3 is CASSYPGVRTEAFF. In DNA, the CDR3 is TGTGCCAGCAGTTACCCAGGGGTTCGCACTGAAGCTTTCTTT.

V usage is TRBV6-1 and J usage is TRBJ1-4; D not resolved. V lost 5 bases to trimming and J lost 5 bases, with 15 bases between them. The CDR3 runs 15 residues. In germline, CDR1 is MNHNS, CDR2 SASEGT. CDR3 DNA sequence: TGTGCCAGCAGTACCTTTCGGACCACCAATGAAAAACTGTTTTTT. Protein sequence: CASSTFRTTNEKLFF.

The chain links TRBV5-1 to TRBJ1-1; D not certain. V dropped 7 bases and J dropped 1 base, with 14 bases sitting between them. This CDR3 is built from 14 residues. Germline CDR1 reads SGHRS; CDR2 reads YFSETQ. This chain's CDR3 is CASCLSWGNTEAFF. The DNA of the CDR3 is TGCGCCAGCTGCCTGTCGTGGGGGAACACTGAAGCTTTCTTT. The full variable domain, rest sourced from reference TRBV5-1 and TRBJ1-1, is KAGVTQTPRYLIKTRGQQVTLSCSPISGHRSVSWYQQTPGQGLQFLFEYFSETQRNKGNFPGRFSGRQFSNSRSEMNVSTLELGDSALYLCASCLSWGNTEAFFGQGTRLTVV.

The chain is built from TRBV6-4 and TRBJ2-2, with 7 bases matching TRBD1. CDR1 and CDR2 from the germline V gene are MRHNA and SNTAGT. The CDR3 runs 16 residues. The V segment lost 2 bases and the J segment 6 bases; nucleotides outside the gene matches: 9. This CDR3 is CASSDTVMTGPGELFF. In nucleotides, the CDR3 is TGTGCCAGCAGTGACACCGTGATGACAGGGCCCGGGGAGCTGTTTTTT.

V is TRBV12-3 or TRBV12-4 and J is TRBJ2-2, with 10 bases that match TRBD2. V lost 5 bases, J lost 5 bases, and 11 bases stayed unmatched. The CDR3 loop spans 17 amino acids. DNA of the CDR3: TGTGCCAGCAGTCCCAGACAGCGGGGGGGAAGGACCGGGGAGCTGTTTTTT. Protein product: CASSPRQRGGRTGELFF.

The chain employs TRBV28 and TRBJ2-1; TRBD1 matches at 10 bases. The J segment lost 7 bases and the V segment lost 5 bases, leaving 8 bases of the junction unmatched. The CDR3 totals 15 residues. Germline V gene data show CDR1 as MDHEN and CDR2 as SYDVKM. The CDR3 region is CASSPNWDRGNEQFF. The CDR3 coding sequence is TGTGCCAGCAGTCCTAACTGGGACAGGGGTAATGAGCAGTTCTTC.

This clonotype was observed a handful of times. This chain uses TRBV7-9 with TRBJ2-7; 8 bases map to TRBD1. This CDR3 region has 12 residues. Germline-derived CDR1 and CDR2 are SEHNR and FQNEAQ (reference sequence). Unmatched junction bases numbered 7, after V lost 10 bases and J lost 5 bases. The CDR3 DNA sequence: TGTGCCATCAAAGACAGGGGCGACGAGCAGTACTTC. Encoded protein: CAIKDRGDEQYF.

This rearrangement joins TRBV10-3 to TRBJ1-3; D gene ambiguous. The ends were cut back, 2 bases at V and 0 bases at J, with 5 bases in the middle. This CDR3 comprises 14 residues. CDR1 and CDR2 from the germline V gene are ENHRY and SYGVKD. The CDR3 loop reads CAISEDTSGNTIYF. CDR3 sequence (DNA): TGTGCCATCAGTGAGGACACCTCTGGAAACACCATATATTTT.

This clonotype appeared a few times. The chain uses TRBV5-1 and TRBJ2-3, with 8 bases that match TRBD1. The CDR3 runs 15 residues. Trimming took 0 bases from V and 5 from J; bases not matched to a gene: 5. CDR1 SGHRS and CDR2 YFSETQ come from the germline V gene. The CDR3 spells CASSLGQGARDTQYF. In DNA, the CDR3 is TGCGCCAGCAGCTTGGGGCAGGGGGCGCGAGATACGCAGTATTTT.

This clonotype was observed a handful of times. The V call is TRBV20-1, the J call TRBJ2-3; D not resolved. V was cut by 5 bases and J by 4 bases, with 16 bases left in between. This CDR3 has 14 amino acids. Germline V gene lookup returns CDR1 DFQATT and CDR2 SNEGSKA (reference sequence). CDR3 amino acids: CSADLTIVPDTQYF. CDR3 coding DNA: TGCAGTGCTGATCTCACTATAGTCCCAGATACGCAGTATTTT.

The chain carries TRBV4-1 and TRBJ1-1, with no clear D. This CDR3 contains 15 residues. The V gene's germline CDR1 is MGHRA and CDR2 YSYEKL. The V gene lost 4 bases and the J gene lost 0 bases, with 12 bases spanning the gap. The CDR3 DNA sequence: TGCGCCAGCAGCCGTGCGGTCAAATTGAACACTGAAGCTTTCTTT. It specifies CASSRAVKLNTEAFF.

In this sample, this clonotype turned up a few times. The V and J genes are TRBV27 and TRBJ1-2; maybe TRBD1 (5 bases). Trimming shortened V by 5 bases and J by 5 bases, and 12 bases separated the two germline ends. Germline CDR1 and CDR2: MNHEY and SMNVEV (reference sequence). The CDR3 sequence is 13 residues long. The CDR3 DNA reads TGTGCCAGCAGTCTCAGGGAGGGATATGGCTACACCTTC. Its translation: CASSLREGYGYTF.

This clonotype has a handful of counts. The gene calls are TRBV12-3 or TRBV12-4 and TRBJ2-3; TRBD2 matches at 8 bases. This CDR3 spans 18 amino acids. The ends lost 2 bases at V and 1 base at J; junction bases unmatched: 11. The CDR3, as DNA: TGTGCCAGCAGTTTAAGACGGGGGGGCAATTTTGGCACAGATACGCAGTATTTT. This encodes CASSLRRGGNFGTDTQYF.

V and J are TRBV20-1 and TRBJ1-5; D gene ambiguous. The germline gives CDR1 DFQATT, CDR2 SNEGSKA (reference sequence). V shed 0 bases and J shed 7 bases, with 7 bases lying between them. The CDR3 runs to 12 residues. The CDR3: CSARDRGQPQHF. The CDR3 nucleotides are TGCAGTGCTAGAGATCGGGGACAGCCCCAGCATTTT.

The genes are TRBV20-1 and TRBJ2-1; D perhaps matches TRBD2 (6 bases). CDR3 length: 13 residues. The germline CDR1 and CDR2 sequences are DFQATT and SNEGSKA (reference sequence). Trimming took off 3 bases at V and 10 bases at J, with 16 bases between the two ends. CDR3 protein: CSASGPLATEQFF. The CDR3 DNA reads TGCAGTGCTAGTGGGCCTCTAGCGACGGAGCAGTTCTTC.

This clonotype was recorded only once. The gene calls are TRBV12-3 or TRBV12-4 and TRBJ2-1; D is perhaps TRBD1 or TRBD2 (5 bases each). The CDR3 loop spans 14 amino acids. The germline V and J ends were trimmed by 6 bases and 4 bases, with 13 bases remaining between them. CDR3 sequence: CASRGPLPYNEQFF. The DNA for the CDR3 is TGTGCCAGCAGGGGACCACTACCATACAATGAGCAGTTCTTC.

This clonotype showed up many times. The J gene is TRBJ2-2, the V gene TRBV12-3 or TRBV12-4, with 13 positions matching TRBD2. The CDR3 loop spans 17 amino acids. Trimming cost V 5 bases and J 7 bases; bases outside gene matches: 10. CDR3 residues: CASSPAGTSGKNGELFF. CDR3 in DNA: TGTGCCAGCAGTCCCGCCGGGACTAGCGGGAAGAACGGGGAGCTGTTTTTT.

V usage is TRBV5-1 and J usage is TRBJ2-1; D remains unclear. This CDR3 has 17 amino acids. Between the trimmed V and J ends, which lost 0 bases and 4 bases, there was a span of 17 bases. Germline values: CDR1 SGHRS, CDR2 YFSETQ. CDR3 residues: CASSLGLLLGSYNEQFF. The CDR3 nucleotides are TGCGCCAGCAGCTTGGGGCTCCTGTTAGGTTCTTACAATGAGCAGTTCTTC.

This clonotype was seen a handful of times. The chain employs TRBV12-3 or TRBV12-4 and TRBJ2-7; 8 positions match TRBD1. CDR3 length: 15 amino acids. The J segment lost 5 bases and the V segment lost 8 bases, leaving 14 bases of the junction unmatched. The CDR3 region is CASALLRSGGHEQYF. CDR3 coding DNA: TGTGCCAGCGCCCTTTTGCGGTCAGGGGGCCACGAGCAGTACTTC.

The chain joins TRBV5-1 to TRBJ2-1, with TRBD2 as a possible D gene (6 bases). The CDR3 loop spans 15 amino acids. V lost 4 bases to trimming and J lost 5 bases, with 16 bases between them. The germline CDR1 and CDR2 sequences are SGHRS and YFSETQ. CDR3 bases: TGCGCCAGCAGCCCCCCCCGACTAGGTCACAATGAGCAGTTCTTC. It translates to CASSPPRLGHNEQFF.